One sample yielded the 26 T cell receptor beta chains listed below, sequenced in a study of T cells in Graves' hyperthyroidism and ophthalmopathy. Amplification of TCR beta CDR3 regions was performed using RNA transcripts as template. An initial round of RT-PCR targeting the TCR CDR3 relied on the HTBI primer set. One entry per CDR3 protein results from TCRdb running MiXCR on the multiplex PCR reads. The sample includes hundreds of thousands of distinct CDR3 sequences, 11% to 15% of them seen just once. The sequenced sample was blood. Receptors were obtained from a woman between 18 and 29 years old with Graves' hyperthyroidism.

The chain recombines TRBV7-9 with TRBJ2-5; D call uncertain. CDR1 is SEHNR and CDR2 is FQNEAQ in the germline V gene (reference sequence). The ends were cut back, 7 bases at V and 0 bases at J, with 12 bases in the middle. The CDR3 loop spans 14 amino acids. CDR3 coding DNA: TGTGCCAGCAACCCCCCGGAATACCAAGAGACCCAGTACTTC. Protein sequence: CASNPPEYQETQYF.

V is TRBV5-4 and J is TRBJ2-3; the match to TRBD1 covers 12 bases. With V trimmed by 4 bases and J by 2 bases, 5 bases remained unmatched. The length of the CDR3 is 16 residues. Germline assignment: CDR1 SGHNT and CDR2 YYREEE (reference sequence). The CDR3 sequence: CASSTGQGANTDTQYF. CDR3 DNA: TGTGCCAGCAGCACGGGACAGGGGGCGAACACAGATACGCAGTATTTT.

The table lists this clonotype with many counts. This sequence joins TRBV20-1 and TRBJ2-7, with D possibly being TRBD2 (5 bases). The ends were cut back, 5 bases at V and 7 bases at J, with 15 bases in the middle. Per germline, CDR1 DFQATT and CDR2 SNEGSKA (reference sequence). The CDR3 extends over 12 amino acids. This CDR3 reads CSAQRAPQEQYF. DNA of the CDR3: TGCAGTGCTCAGAGGGCCCCGCAAGAGCAGTACTTC.

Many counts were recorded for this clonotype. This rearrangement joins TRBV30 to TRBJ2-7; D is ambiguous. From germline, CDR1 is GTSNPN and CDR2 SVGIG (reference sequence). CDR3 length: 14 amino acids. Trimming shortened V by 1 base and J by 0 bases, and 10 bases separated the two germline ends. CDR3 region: CAWSGASSSYEQYF. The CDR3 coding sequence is TGTGCCTGGAGTGGGGCGTCTAGCTCCTACGAGCAGTACTTC.

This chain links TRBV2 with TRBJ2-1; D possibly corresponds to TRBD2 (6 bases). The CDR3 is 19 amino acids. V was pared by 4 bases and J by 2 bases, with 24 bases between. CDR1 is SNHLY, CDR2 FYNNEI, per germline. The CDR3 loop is CASSALTERPGRPYNEQFF. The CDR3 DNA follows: TGTGCCAGCAGTGCATTGACCGAGAGGCCGGGGAGGCCCTACAATGAGCAGTTCTTC.

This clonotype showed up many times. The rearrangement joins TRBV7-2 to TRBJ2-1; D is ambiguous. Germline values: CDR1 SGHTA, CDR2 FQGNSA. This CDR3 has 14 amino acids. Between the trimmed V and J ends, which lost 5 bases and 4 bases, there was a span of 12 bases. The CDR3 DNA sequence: TGTGCCAGCAGCCTACAAGCCCAATACAATGAGCAGTTCTTC. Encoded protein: CASSLQAQYNEQFF. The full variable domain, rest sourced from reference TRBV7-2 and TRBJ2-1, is GAGVSQSPSNKVTEKGKDVELRCDPISGHTALYWYRQSLGQGLEFLIYFQGNSAPDKSGLPSDRFSAERTGGSVSTLTIQRTQQEDSAVYLCASSLQAQYNEQFFGPGTRLTVL.

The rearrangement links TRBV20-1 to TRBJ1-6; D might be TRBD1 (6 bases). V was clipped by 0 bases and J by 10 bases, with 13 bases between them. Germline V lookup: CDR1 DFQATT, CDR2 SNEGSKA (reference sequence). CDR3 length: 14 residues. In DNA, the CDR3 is TGCAGTGCTAGAGAAGTACAGGGAAACTCACCCCTCCACTTT. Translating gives CSAREVQGNSPLHF.

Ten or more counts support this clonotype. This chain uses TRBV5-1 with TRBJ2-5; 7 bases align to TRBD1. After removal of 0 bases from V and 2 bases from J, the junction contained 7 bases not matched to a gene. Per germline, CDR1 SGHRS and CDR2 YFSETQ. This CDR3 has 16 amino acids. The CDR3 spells CASSLAVTGTQETQYF. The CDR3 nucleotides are TGCGCCAGCAGCTTGGCCGTGACAGGGACACAAGAGACCCAGTACTTC.

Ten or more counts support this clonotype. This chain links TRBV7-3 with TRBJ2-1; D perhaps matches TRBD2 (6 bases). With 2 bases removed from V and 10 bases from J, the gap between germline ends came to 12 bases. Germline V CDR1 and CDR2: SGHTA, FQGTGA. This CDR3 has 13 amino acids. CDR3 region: CASSLGAGTEQFF. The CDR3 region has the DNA TGTGCCAGCAGCTTAGGTGCGGGGACCGAGCAGTTCTTC.

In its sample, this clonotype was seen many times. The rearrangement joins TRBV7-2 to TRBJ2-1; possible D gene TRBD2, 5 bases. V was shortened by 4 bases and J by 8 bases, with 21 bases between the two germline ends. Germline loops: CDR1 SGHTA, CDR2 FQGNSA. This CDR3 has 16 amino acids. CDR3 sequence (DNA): TGTGCCAGCAGCTCCCCTGAGCGGACTCTATGGGATGAGCAGTTCTTC. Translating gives CASSSPERTLWDEQFF.

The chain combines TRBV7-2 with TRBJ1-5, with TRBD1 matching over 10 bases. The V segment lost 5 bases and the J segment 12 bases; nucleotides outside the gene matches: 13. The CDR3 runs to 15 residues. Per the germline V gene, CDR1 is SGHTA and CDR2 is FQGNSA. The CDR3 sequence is CASSLTGTGVRVQHF. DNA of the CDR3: TGTGCCAGCAGCCTGACAGGGACAGGGGTTAGGGTCCAGCATTTT.

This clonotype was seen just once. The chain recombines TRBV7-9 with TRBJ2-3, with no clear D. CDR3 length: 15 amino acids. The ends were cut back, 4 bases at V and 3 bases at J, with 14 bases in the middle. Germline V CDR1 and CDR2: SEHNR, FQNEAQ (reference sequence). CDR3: CASSSPHLGTDTQYF. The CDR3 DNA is TGTGCCAGCAGCTCCCCCCACTTGGGAACAGATACGCAGTATTTT.

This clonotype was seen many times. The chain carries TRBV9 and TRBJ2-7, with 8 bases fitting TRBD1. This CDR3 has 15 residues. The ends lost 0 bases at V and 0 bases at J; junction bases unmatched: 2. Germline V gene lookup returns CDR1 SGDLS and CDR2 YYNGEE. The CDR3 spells CASSVGGTGSYEQYF. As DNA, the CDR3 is TGTGCCAGCAGCGTAGGTGGGACAGGCTCCTACGAGCAGTACTTC. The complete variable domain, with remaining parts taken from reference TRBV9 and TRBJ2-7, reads DSGVTQTPKHLITATGQRVTLRCSPRSGDLSVYWYQQSLDQGLQFLIQYYNGEERAKGNILERFSAQQFPDLHSELNLSSLELGDSALYFCASSVGGTGSYEQYFGPGTRLTVT.

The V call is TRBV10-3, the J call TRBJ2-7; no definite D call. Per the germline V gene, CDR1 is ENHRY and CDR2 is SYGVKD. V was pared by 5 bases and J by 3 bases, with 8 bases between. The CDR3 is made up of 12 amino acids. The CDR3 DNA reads TGTGCCATCAGTCAGGACGGCTACGAGCAGTACTTC. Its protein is CAISQDGYEQYF.

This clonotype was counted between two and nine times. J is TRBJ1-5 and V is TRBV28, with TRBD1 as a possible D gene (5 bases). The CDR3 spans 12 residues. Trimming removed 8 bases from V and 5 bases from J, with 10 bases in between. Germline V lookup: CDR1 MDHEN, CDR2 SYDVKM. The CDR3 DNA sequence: TGTGCCAGCGGTTGGGGGGATCAGCCCCAGCATTTT. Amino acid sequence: CASGWGDQPQHF.

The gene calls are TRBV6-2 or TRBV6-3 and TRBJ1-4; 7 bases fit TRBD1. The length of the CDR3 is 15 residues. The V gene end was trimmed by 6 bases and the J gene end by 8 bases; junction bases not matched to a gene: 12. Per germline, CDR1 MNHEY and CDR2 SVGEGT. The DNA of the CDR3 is TGTGCCAGCAGATTAAGGGACAGCAGAATCGAAAAACTGTTTTTT. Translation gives CASRLRDSRIEKLFF.

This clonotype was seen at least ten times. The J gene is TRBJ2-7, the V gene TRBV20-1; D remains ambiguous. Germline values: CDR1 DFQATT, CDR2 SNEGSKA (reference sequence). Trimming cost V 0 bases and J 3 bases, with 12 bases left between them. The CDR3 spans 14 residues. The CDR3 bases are TGCAGTGCTAGAGATCTGCGCGGTATCTACGAGCAGTACTTC. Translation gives CSARDLRGIYEQYF.

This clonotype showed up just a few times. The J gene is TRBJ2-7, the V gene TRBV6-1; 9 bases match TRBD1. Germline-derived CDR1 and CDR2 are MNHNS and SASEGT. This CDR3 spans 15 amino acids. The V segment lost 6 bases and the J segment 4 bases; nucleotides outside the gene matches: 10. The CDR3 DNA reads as TGTGCCAGCAGGGTCCGGGACAGGGATACGTACGAGCAGTACTTC. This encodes CASRVRDRDTYEQYF.

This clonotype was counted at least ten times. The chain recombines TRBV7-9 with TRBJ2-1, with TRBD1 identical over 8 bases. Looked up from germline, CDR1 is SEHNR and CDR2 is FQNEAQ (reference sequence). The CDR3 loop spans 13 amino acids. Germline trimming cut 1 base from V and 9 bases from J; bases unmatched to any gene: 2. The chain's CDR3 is CASSLDRGIEQFF. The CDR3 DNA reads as TGTGCCAGCAGCTTAGACAGGGGGATTGAGCAGTTCTTC.

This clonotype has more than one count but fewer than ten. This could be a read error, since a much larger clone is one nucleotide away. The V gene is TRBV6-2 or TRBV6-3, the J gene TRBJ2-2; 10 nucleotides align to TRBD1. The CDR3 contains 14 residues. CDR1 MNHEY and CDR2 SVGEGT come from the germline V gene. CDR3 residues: CVSTGQGRSGELFF. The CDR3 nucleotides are TGTGTCAGCACGGGACAGGGGAGGTCCGGGGAGCTGTTTTTT.

The CDR3, as DNA: TGTGCCAGCAGACTAGCGGGAGCGGGAAGAGAGCAGTTCTTC. Its translation: CASRLAGAGREQFF. The V and J genes are TRBV6-2 or TRBV6-3 and TRBJ2-1; 11 nucleotides match TRBD2. V gave up 6 bases and J gave up 10 bases; unmatched junction bases: 8. Germline loops: CDR1 MNHEY, CDR2 SVGEGT. This CDR3 has 14 amino acids.

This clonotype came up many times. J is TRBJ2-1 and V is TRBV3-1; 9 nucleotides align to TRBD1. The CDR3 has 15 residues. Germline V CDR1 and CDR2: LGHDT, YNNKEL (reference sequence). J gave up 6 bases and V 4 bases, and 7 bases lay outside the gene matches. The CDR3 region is CASSLAGQGSNEQFF. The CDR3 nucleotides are TGTGCCAGCAGCCTCGCGGGACAGGGAAGCAATGAGCAGTTCTTC.

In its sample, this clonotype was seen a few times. The CDR3 region is CASSPLYWSTDTQYF. In nucleotides, the CDR3 is TGTGCCAGCAGCCCACTTTACTGGAGCACAGATACGCAGTATTTT. V is TRBV27 and J is TRBJ2-3, with no clear D. The V and J ends lost 6 bases and 0 bases respectively, with 13 bases between them. The CDR3 covers 15 residues. Germline lookup yields CDR1 MNHEY and CDR2 SMNVEV (reference sequence).

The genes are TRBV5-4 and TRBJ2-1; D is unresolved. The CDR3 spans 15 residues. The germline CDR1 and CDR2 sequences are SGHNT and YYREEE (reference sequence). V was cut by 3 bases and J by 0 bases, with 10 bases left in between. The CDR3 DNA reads TGTGCCAGCAGCTCGGCAGGCGCCTCCTACAATGAGCAGTTCTTC. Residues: CASSSAGASYNEQFF.

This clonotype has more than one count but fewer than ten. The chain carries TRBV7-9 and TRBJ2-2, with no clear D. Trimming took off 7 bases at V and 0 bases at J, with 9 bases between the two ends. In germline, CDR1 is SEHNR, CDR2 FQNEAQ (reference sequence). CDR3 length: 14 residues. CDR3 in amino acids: CASIQRANTGELFF. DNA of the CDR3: TGTGCCAGCATCCAACGGGCGAACACCGGGGAGCTGTTTTTT.

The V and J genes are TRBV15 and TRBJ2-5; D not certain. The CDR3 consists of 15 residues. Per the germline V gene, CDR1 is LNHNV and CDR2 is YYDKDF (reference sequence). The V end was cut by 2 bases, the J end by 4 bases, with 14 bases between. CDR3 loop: CATSRSGLARETQYF. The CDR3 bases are TGTGCCACCAGCAGATCTGGCCTGGCCCGAGAGACCCAGTACTTC. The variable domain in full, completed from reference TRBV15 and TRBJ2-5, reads DAMVIQNPRYQVTQFGKPVTLSCSQTLNHNVMYWYQQKSSQAPKLLFHYYDKDFNNEADTPDNFQSRRPNTSFCFLDIRSPGLGDTAMYLCATSRSGLARETQYFGPGTRLLVL.